The next 20 T cell receptor beta chains were all read from a single sample in a study of sequential checkpoint blockade in melanoma (dated by TCRdb to the late 2010s). What this sample's treatment or condition label stands for: randomized to nivolumab then ipilimumab (arm A) or the reverse (arm B). The receptor library was made with the immunoSEQ multiplex PCR assay. TCRdb's version of the immuneACCESS table is confined to in-frame rearrangements and falls short of the full clone set. An unresolved V gene accounts for under half of the shortfall where checked; the remainder is of unknown origin. For this sample there are 9,000 to 10,000 clones; 50% to 60% appear just once. Roughly 40% of the sample is taken by the ten largest. The source was CD8+ T cells sorted from blood (inferred from file names), collected from a patient given nivolumab and ipilimumab in sequence. The receptors were sampled from a human donor with melanoma.

This clone was seen a few times. V and J are TRBV7-9 and TRBJ2-1; 9 bases line up with TRBD1. In germline, CDR1 is SEHNR, CDR2 FQNEAQ (reference sequence). This CDR3 region has 15 residues. V was clipped by 5 bases and J by 3 bases; unmatched bases: 5. CDR3 coding DNA: TGTGCCAGCAGCCTCGGACAGGGGAACTACAATGAGCAGTTCTTC. Translating it yields CASSLGQGNYNEQFF.

The CDR3 reads CASSLNIISYGYTF. CDR3 nucleotide sequence: TGTGCCAGCAGTTTGAACATAATAAGCTATGGCTACACCTTC. V and J are TRBV27 and TRBJ1-2, with D hard to call. Germline V gene data show CDR1 as MNHEY and CDR2 as SMNVEV (reference sequence). This CDR3 is built from 14 residues. V was pared by 3 bases and J by 4 bases, with 12 bases between.

The chain is built from TRBV4-2 and TRBJ2-7; TRBD2 agrees at 13 bases. The CDR3 spans 14 residues. The germline V gene encodes CDR1 LGHNA and CDR2 YNFKEQ. After removal of 4 bases from V and 6 bases from J, the junction contained 3 bases not matched to a gene. Here the CDR3 reads CASSLGLAGSEQYF. The CDR3, as DNA: TGTGCCAGCAGCCTGGGACTAGCGGGGAGCGAGCAGTACTTC.

The chain employs TRBV28 and TRBJ1-1; 7 bases agree with TRBD1. CDR1 is MDHEN and CDR2 is SYDVKM in the germline V gene. This CDR3 contains 12 residues. V lost 6 bases and J lost 3; bases outside the gene matches: 1. CDR3: CASSRGYTEAFF. The CDR3 nucleotides are TGTGCCAGCAGCAGGGGGTACACTGAAGCTTTCTTT.

This sequence joins TRBV6-6 and TRBJ1-4; TRBD1 matches at 7 bases. The J segment lost 3 bases and the V segment lost 4 bases, leaving 8 bases of the junction unmatched. CDR1 MNHNY and CDR2 SVGAGI come from the germline V gene (reference sequence). This CDR3 contains 16 residues. CDR3 nucleotide sequence: TGTGCCAGCAGTTCCACGACAGGGTTCCCTAATGAAAAACTGTTTTTT. Translating it yields CASSSTTGFPNEKLFF.

By frequency in the sample, this clone is medium-sized. J is TRBJ2-1 and V is TRBV7-2, with D maybe TRBD1 (5 bases). The V gene lost 7 bases and the J gene lost 10 bases, with 14 bases spanning the gap. CDR3 length: 12 residues. CDR1 SGHTA and CDR2 FQGNSA come from the germline V gene. CDR3 sequence reads: CASNVGVGEQFF. CDR3 sequence (DNA): TGTGCCAGCAACGTAGGGGTGGGCGAGCAGTTCTTC.

This sequence joins TRBV30 and TRBJ1-2; 11 nucleotides match TRBD1. J was trimmed by 8 bases and V by 3 bases; bases with no gene match: 2. The CDR3 runs 12 residues. Per germline, CDR1 GTSNPN and CDR2 SVGIG (reference sequence). The CDR3 is CAWSRTGGGYTF. Written as DNA, the CDR3 is TGTGCCTGGAGCCGGACAGGGGGCGGCTACACCTTC.

In its sample, this clone was seen once. This chain connects TRBV5-5 to TRBJ1-5, with no clear D. V dropped 2 bases and J dropped 7 bases, with 13 bases sitting between them. The germline gives CDR1 SGHKS, CDR2 YYEKEE (reference sequence). The CDR3 has 14 residues. For the CDR3, the DNA is TGTGCCAGCAGCTTAATCCAGGATACGCAGCCCCAGCATTTT. Its translation is CASSLIQDTQPQHF.

The chain recombines TRBV2 with TRBJ2-2, with 9 bases aligning to TRBD2. This CDR3 has 15 residues. V shed 10 bases and J 4 bases; nucleotides not matched to a gene: 10. Germline loops: CDR1 SNHLY, CDR2 FYNNEI. CDR3 protein: CATGGGGAITGELFF. The CDR3 DNA follows: TGTGCCACCGGAGGCGGGGGGGCGATCACCGGGGAGCTGTTTTTT.

The chain combines TRBV9 with TRBJ2-5; TRBD2 matches 11 bases. The closer fit of TRBJ2-7 to the DNA end suggests the J call may be wrong. From germline, CDR1 is SGDLS and CDR2 YYNGEE. The length of the CDR3 is 14 residues. The CDR3 region is CASSTTSGGYEQYF. CDR3 sequence (DNA): TGTGCCAGCAGCACTACTAGCGGGGGTTACGAGCAGTACTTC.

The J gene is TRBJ2-7, the V gene TRBV6-6; D gene uncertain. Germline V gene data show CDR1 as MNHNY and CDR2 as SVGAGI (reference sequence). The CDR3 totals 14 residues. Trimming shortened V by 7 bases and J by 0 bases, and 13 bases separated the two germline ends. CDR3 residues: CASTNEESSYEQYF. CDR3 nucleotides: TGTGCCAGCACTAACGAGGAGAGCTCCTACGAGCAGTACTTC.

In this sample, this clone turned up a few times. The chain carries TRBV28 and TRBJ2-7, with TRBD1 as a possible D gene (6 bases). Germline CDR1 reads MDHEN; CDR2 reads SYDVKM. Trimming removed 3 bases from V and 2 bases from J, with 8 bases in between. The CDR3 contains 13 residues. Written as DNA, the CDR3 is TGTGCCAGCAGTTTGGCAGGGGCCTACGAGCAGTACTTC. It translates to CASSLAGAYEQYF.

This sequence joins TRBV20-1 and TRBJ1-5; tentative D call: TRBD1 (5 bases). V was pared by 6 bases and J by 9 bases, with 12 bases between. Germline CDR1 is DFQATT and CDR2 is SNEGSKA (reference sequence). The CDR3 runs 11 residues. The DNA of the CDR3 is TGCAGTGCGCTAATGGGGGGGCCCCAGCATTTT. This gives the protein CSALMGGPQHF.

The gene calls are TRBV5-4 and TRBJ1-1, with a weak D call TRBD1 (6 bases). This CDR3 spans 16 amino acids. V dropped 0 bases and J dropped 1 base, with 13 bases sitting between them. CDR1 is SGHNT, CDR2 YYREEE, per germline (reference sequence). Here the CDR3 DNA reads TGTGCCAGCAGCTTGGCAGGGGAAGGGGGGAACACTGAAGCTTTCTTT. It specifies CASSLAGEGGNTEAFF.

The V call is TRBV9, the J call TRBJ2-2; TRBD1 matches 8 bases. In germline, CDR1 is SGDLS, CDR2 YYNGEE. This CDR3 has 16 amino acids. V lost 3 bases, J lost 6 bases, and 10 bases stayed unmatched. CDR3 amino acids: CASSGPSRGRPGELFF. Here the CDR3 DNA reads TGTGCCAGCAGCGGACCCAGCAGGGGGCGCCCCGGGGAGCTGTTTTTT.

The chain uses TRBV7-3 and TRBJ2-1; 11 bases map to TRBD2. Unmatched junction bases numbered 6, after V lost 5 bases and J lost 3 bases. The CDR3 has 16 residues. The germline CDR1 and CDR2 sequences are SGHTA and FQGTGA. The CDR3 sequence is CASSPTSGVSYNEQFF. The CDR3 DNA is TGTGCCAGCAGCCCGACTAGCGGGGTGAGCTACAATGAGCAGTTCTTC.

The rearrangement links TRBV5-1 to TRBJ2-3; 7 bases map to TRBD2. With 4 bases clipped from V and 6 bases from J, the junction kept 11 bases outside the gene matches. This CDR3 is built from 15 residues. Germline-derived CDR1 and CDR2 are SGHRS and YFSETQ. CDR3: CASSPLADSRDTQYF. As DNA, the CDR3 is TGCGCCAGCAGCCCCCTAGCGGACTCAAGGGATACGCAGTATTTT.

The chain links TRBV6-6 to TRBJ2-7, with 7 bases fitting TRBD2. V dropped 6 bases and J dropped 2; count of bases not matched to a gene: 7. The CDR3 length is 14 residues. The V gene's germline CDR1 is MNHNY and CDR2 SVGAGI (reference sequence). The DNA for the CDR3 is TGTGCCAGCAGCCCAGCGGGGCCTCCCTACGAGCAGTACTTC. Translating it yields CASSPAGPPYEQYF.

This rearrangement joins TRBV29-1 to TRBJ2-3; 7 bases match TRBD1. The CDR3 spans 14 residues. Per the germline V gene, CDR1 is SQVTM and CDR2 is ANQGSEA. Unmatched junction bases numbered 9, after V lost 6 bases and J lost 3 bases. The CDR3 bases are TGCAGCGTCGCCACAGGGGTGTGGACAGATACGCAGTATTTT. Encoded protein: CSVATGVWTDTQYF.

This rearrangement joins TRBV2 to TRBJ2-3; 8 bases line up with TRBD2. Germline-derived CDR1 and CDR2 are SNHLY and FYNNEI. This CDR3 is 14 amino acids long. V gave up 6 bases and J gave up 4 bases; unmatched junction bases: 6. The DNA for the CDR3 is TGTGCCAGCAGCCCCGGGACTAGAGCAGATACGCAGTATTTT. It codes for CASSPGTRADTQYF. The full variable domain, in which reference TRBV2 and TRBJ2-3 provide the parts outside the CDR3, is EPEVTQTPSHQVTQMGQEVILRCVPISNHLYFYWYRQILGQKVEFLVSFYNNEISEKSEIFDDQFSVERPDGSNFTLKIRSTKLEDSAMYFCASSPGTRADTQYFGPGTRLTVL.